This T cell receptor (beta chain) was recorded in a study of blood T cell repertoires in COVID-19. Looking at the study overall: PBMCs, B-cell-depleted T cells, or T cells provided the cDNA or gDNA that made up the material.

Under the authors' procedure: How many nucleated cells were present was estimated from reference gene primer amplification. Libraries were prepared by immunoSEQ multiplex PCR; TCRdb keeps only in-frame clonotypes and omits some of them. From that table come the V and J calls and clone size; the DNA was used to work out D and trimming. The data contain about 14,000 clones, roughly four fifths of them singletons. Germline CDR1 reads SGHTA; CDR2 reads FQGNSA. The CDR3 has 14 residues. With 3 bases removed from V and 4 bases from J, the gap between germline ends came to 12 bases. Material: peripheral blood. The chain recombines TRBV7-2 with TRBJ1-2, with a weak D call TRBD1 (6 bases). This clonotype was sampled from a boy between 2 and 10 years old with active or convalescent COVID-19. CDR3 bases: TGTGCCAGCAGCTTGACCGGGACAACCTATGGCTACACCTTC. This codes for CASSLTGTTYGYTF.